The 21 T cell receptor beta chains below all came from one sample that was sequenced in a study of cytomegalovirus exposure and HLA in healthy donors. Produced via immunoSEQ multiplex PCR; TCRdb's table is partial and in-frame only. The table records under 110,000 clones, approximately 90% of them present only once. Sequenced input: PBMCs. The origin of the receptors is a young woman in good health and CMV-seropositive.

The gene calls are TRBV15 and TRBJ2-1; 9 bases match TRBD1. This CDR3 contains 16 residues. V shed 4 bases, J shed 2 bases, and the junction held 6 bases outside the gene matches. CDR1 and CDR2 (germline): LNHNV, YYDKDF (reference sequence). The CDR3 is CATSNYRGHTYNEQFF. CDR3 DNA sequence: TGTGCCACCAGCAACTACAGGGGGCACACCTACAATGAGCAGTTCTTC.

CDR3 residues: CASSVGSSYNEQFF. In DNA form, the CDR3 reads TGTGCCAGCAGCGTAGGGAGCTCCTACAATGAGCAGTTCTTC. V gene TRBV9 combines with J gene TRBJ2-1; D unresolved. Germline V lookup: CDR1 SGDLS, CDR2 YYNGEE. CDR3 length equals 14 residues. Trimming pared 0 bases from V and 0 bases from J, leaving 4 bases between.

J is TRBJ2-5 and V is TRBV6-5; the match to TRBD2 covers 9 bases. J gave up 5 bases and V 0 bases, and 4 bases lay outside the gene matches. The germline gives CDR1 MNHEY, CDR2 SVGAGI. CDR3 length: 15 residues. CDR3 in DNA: TGTGCCAGCAGTTACTCTGGCGGGGGGGCCGAGACCCAGTACTTC. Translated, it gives CASSYSGGGAETQYF.

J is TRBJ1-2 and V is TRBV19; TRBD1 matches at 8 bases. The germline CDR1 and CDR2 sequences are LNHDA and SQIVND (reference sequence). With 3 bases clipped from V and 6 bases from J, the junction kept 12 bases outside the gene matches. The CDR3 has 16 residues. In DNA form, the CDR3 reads TGTGCCAGTAGTATGCAGGGGGCGCCGAGGACGGATGGCTACACCTTC. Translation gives CASSMQGAPRTDGYTF.

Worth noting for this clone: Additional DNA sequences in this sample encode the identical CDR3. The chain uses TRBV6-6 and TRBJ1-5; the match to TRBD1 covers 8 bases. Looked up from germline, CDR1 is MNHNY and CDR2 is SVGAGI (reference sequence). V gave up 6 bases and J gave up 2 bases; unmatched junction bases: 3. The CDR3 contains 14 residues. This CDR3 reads CASSPTGGNQPQHF. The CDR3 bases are TGTGCCAGCAGCCCGACAGGGGGCAATCAGCCCCAGCATTTT.

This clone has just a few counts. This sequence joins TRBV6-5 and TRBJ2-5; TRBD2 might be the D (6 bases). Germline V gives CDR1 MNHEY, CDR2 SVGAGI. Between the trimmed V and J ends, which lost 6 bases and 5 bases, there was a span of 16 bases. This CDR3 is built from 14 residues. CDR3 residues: CASRGMGEVETQYF. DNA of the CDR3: TGTGCCAGCAGGGGGATGGGGGAGGTGGAGACCCAGTACTTC.

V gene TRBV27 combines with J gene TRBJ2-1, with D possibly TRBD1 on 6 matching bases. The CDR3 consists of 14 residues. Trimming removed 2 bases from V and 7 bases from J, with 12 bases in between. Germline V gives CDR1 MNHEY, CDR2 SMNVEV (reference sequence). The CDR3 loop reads CASSLPGGGNEQFF. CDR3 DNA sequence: TGTGCCAGCAGTTTACCTGGGGGCGGGAATGAGCAGTTCTTC.

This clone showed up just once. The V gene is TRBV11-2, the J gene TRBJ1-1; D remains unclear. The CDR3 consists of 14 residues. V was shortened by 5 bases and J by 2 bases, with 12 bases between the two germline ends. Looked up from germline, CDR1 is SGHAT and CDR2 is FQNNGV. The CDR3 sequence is CASSPNYSNTEAFF. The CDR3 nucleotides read TGTGCCAGCAGCCCTAACTACTCCAACACTGAAGCTTTCTTT.

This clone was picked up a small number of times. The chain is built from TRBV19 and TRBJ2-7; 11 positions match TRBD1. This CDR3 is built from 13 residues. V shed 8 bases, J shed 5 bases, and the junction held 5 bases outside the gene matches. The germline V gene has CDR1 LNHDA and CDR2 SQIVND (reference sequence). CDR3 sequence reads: CASSGTGGDEQYV. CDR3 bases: TGTGCCAGTTCCGGGACAGGGGGGGACGAGCAGTACGTC.

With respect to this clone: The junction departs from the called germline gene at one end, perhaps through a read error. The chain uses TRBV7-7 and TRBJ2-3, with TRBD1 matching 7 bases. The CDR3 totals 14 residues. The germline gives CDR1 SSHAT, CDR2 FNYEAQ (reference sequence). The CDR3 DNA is TGTGCTAGCAGCTCAGGACAGGCGGAAGATACGCAGTATTTT. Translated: CASSSGQAEDTQYF.

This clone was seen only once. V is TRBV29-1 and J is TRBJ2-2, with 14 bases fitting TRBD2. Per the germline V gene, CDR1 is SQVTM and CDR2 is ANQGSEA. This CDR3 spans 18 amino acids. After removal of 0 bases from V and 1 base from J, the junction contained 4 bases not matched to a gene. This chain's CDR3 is CSVEEVGLAGENTGELFF. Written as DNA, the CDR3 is TGCAGCGTTGAAGAGGTGGGACTAGCGGGGGAGAACACCGGGGAGCTGTTTTTT.

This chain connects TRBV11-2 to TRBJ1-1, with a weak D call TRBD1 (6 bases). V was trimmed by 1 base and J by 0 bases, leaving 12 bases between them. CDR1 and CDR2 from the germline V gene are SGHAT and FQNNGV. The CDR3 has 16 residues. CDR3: CASSLVPDSMNTEAFF. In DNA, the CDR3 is TGTGCCAGCAGCTTAGTCCCGGACAGCATGAACACTGAAGCTTTCTTT.

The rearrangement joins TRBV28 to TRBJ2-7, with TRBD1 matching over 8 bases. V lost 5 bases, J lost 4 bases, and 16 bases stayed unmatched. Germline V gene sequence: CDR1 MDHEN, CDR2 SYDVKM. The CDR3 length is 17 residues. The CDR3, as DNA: TGTGCCAGCAGTCACAACAGGGGGTTTCCCCTAACTTACGAGCAGTACTTC. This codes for CASSHNRGFPLTYEQYF.

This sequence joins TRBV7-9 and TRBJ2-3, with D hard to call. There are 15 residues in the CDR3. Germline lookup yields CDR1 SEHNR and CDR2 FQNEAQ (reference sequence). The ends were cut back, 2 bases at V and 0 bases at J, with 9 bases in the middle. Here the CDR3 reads CASSLFQRSTDTQYF. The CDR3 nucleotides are TGTGCCAGCAGCTTATTCCAGCGTAGCACAGATACGCAGTATTTT.

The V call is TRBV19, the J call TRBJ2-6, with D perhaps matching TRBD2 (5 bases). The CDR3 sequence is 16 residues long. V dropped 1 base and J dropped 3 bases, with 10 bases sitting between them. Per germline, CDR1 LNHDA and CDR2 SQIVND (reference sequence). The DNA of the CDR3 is TGTGCCAGTAGTATAGGAAGTGGAGGTGGGGCCAACGTCCTGACTTTC. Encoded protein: CASSIGSGGGANVLTF.

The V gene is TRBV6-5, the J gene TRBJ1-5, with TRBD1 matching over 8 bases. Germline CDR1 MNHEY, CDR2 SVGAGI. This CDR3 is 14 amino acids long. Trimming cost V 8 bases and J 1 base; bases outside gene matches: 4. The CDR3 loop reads CASQGAGSNQPQHF. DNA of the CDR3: TGTGCCAGCCAGGGGGCCGGCAGCAATCAGCCCCAGCATTTT.

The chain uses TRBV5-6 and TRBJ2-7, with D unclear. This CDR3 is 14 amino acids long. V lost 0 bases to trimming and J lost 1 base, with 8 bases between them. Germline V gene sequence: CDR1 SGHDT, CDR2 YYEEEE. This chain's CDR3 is CASSLGSRSYEQYV. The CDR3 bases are TGTGCCAGCAGCTTGGGTAGCAGATCCTACGAGCAGTACGTC.

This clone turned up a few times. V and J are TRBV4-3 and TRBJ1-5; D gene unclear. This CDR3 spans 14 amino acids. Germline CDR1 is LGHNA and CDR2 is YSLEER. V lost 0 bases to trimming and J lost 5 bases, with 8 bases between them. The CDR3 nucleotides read TGCGCCAGCAGCCAAGATCAAGAGGATCAGCCCCAGCATTTT. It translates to CASSQDQEDQPQHF.

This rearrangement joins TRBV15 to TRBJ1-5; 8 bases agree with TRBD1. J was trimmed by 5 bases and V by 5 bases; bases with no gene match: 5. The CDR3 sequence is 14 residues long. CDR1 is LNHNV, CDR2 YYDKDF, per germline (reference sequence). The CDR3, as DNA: TGTGCCACCAGCGGGGACAGGAGGGATCAGCCCCAGCATTTT. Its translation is CATSGDRRDQPQHF.

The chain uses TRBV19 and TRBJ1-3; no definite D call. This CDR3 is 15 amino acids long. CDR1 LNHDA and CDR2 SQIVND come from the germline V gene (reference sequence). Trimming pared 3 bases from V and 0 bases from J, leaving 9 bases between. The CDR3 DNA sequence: TGTGCCAGTAGTATCCGACGGAGCTCTGGAAACACCATATATTTT. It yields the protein CASSIRRSSGNTIYF. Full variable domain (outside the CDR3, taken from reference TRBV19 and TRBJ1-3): DGGITQSPKYLFRKEGQNVTLSCEQNLNHDAMYWYRQDPGQGLRLIYYSQIVNDFQKGDIAEGYSVSREKKESFPLTVTSAQKNPTAFYLCASSIRRSSGNTIYFGEGSWLTVV.

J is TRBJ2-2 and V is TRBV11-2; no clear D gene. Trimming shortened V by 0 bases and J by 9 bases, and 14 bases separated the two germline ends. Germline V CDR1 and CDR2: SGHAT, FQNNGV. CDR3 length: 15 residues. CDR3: CASSLDQLRHRELFF. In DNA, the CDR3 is TGTGCCAGCAGCTTAGATCAACTACGTCACCGGGAGCTGTTTTTT.